The clone carrying this T cell receptor beta chain was counted between two and nine times. The antigen remains undetermined. These data come from a study of cytomegalovirus exposure and HLA in healthy donors. Study-level background: Inside one of the first data releases sat 80 million to 95 million unique TCRs taken from HLA-typed donors. Overall study findings and caveats: Because they were indistinguishable, some V segments, including TRBV6-2 and TRBV6-3, were excluded. Apparent HLA restriction characterized most CMV-associated TCR beta chains in a later analysis.

The CDR3 is made up of 14 amino acids. The V and J ends lost 4 bases and 5 bases respectively, with 15 bases between them. Germline CDR1 SGDLS, CDR2 YYNGEE. Vbeta (60) and Jbeta (13) primers were used in the PCR. Clones were sequenced by immunoSEQ multiplex PCR, and TCRdb holds only the in-frame ones, with some missing. This table has about 160,000 clones, approximately 80% appearing once. Sequencing was performed on PBMCs. V gene TRBV9 combines with J gene TRBJ2-5, with D tentatively TRBD1 (5 bases). This sequence was found in a man aged 18 to 30 in good health and CMV-seropositive. The DNA for the CDR3 is TGTGCCAGCAGCCCTGGGGCACCCTCGGAGACCCAGTACTTC. Translation: CASSPGAPSETQYF. The full variable domain, its missing parts supplied by reference TRBV9 and TRBJ2-5, is DSGVTQTPKHLITATGQRVTLRCSPRSGDLSVYWYQQSLDQGLQFLIQYYNGEERAKGNILERFSAQQFPDLHSELNLSSLELGDSALYFCASSPGAPSETQYFGPGTRLLVL.